The 25 T cell receptor beta chains below all came from one sample that was sequenced in a study of T cell responses to AZD1222 COVID-19 vaccine. Clones were read by immunoSEQ multiplex PCR, and TCRdb kept only the in-frame ones, dropping some. The sample includes some 180,000 clones, 90% of them seen just once. Sequences were derived from peripheral blood, sampled on day 0 of AZD1222 vaccination. The receptors shown here come from an adult in good health.

The V call is TRBV7-2, the J call TRBJ2-7; D may match TRBD1 or TRBD2 (6 bases each). V was pared by 5 bases and J by 2 bases, with 13 bases between. In germline, CDR1 is SGHTA, CDR2 FQGNSA. The CDR3 covers 14 residues. In DNA, the CDR3 is TGTGCCAGCAGCCGGGGGCCGGCCCCCTACGAGCAGTACTTC. This gives the protein CASSRGPAPYEQYF.

The chain has TRBV3-1 (or the pseudogene TRBV3-2) and TRBJ1-4; D perhaps matches TRBD1 (5 bases). The CDR3 is 16 amino acids. CDR1 and CDR2 (germline): LGHDT, YNNKEL (reference sequence). V lost 1 base, J lost 8 bases, and 17 bases lay in between. In DNA, the CDR3 is TGTGCCAGCAGCCAAGTAAGACGGCACTCAGGGGAAAAACTGTTTTTT. Encoded protein: CASSQVRRHSGEKLFF.

This sequence joins TRBV11-1 and TRBJ2-2; unclear D gene. The CDR3 consists of 15 residues. V lost 5 bases to trimming and J lost 3 bases, with 13 bases between them. Germline V CDR1 and CDR2: SGHAT, FQDESV (reference sequence). As DNA, the CDR3 is TGTGCCAGCAGCGCCGTTTTGGGTGACACCGGGGAGCTGTTTTTT. It encodes CASSAVLGDTGELFF.

This chain connects TRBV5-6 to TRBJ1-1; tentative D call: TRBD1 (5 bases). The ends were cut back, 4 bases at V and 11 bases at J, with 15 bases in the middle. Germline V gives CDR1 SGHDT, CDR2 YYEEEE. This CDR3 is 12 amino acids long. The CDR3 DNA reads TGTGCCAGCAGCGCCCCGGGGGGGAGGGCTTTCTTT. Protein: CASSAPGGRAFF.

The chain couples TRBV28 to TRBJ2-3; D is unresolved. CDR3 length: 13 residues. Trimming stripped 1 base from V and 1 base from J, with 3 bases between. CDR1 is MDHEN, CDR2 SYDVKM, per germline. CDR3 nucleotide sequence: TGTGCCAGCAGTTTATTACGCACAGATACGCAGTATTTT. This sequence encodes CASSLLRTDTQYF.

The V and J genes are TRBV28 and TRBJ1-4, with 7 bases identical to TRBD1. The germline CDR1 and CDR2 sequences are MDHEN and SYDVKM. V lost 6 bases and J lost 4; bases outside the gene matches: 8. CDR3 length: 15 residues. Here the CDR3 DNA reads TGTGCCAGCAGACCGCTGGGACAGAGTAATGAAAAACTGTTTTTT. As protein: CASRPLGQSNEKLFF.

The gene calls are TRBV2 and TRBJ1-1; possible D gene TRBD1, 5 bases. Trimming stripped 3 bases from V and 1 base from J, with 6 bases between. The CDR3 loop spans 13 amino acids. Germline V gene sequence: CDR1 SNHLY, CDR2 FYNNEI. The CDR3 spells CASSDQGNTEAFF. In DNA, the CDR3 is TGTGCCAGCAGTGATCAGGGGAACACTGAAGCTTTCTTT.

The chain is built from TRBV28 and TRBJ2-7, with 13 bases identical to TRBD2. CDR3 length: 21 amino acids. The V gene's germline CDR1 is MDHEN and CDR2 SYDVKM. The trim removed 6 bases at V and 7 bases at J, leaving 27 bases unmatched. CDR3 in amino acids: CASSPLGQGGPTSGRAYEQYF. The CDR3 DNA follows: TGTGCCAGCAGCCCGCTGGGGCAGGGCGGACCTACTAGCGGGAGGGCATATGAGCAGTACTTC.

The genes are TRBV13 and TRBJ2-4; 8 bases agree with TRBD1. V trimming: 0 bases; J trimming: 6 bases; junction bases outside the gene matches: 4. This CDR3 has 15 amino acids. Germline V gives CDR1 PRHDT, CDR2 FYEKMQ (reference sequence). The CDR3 DNA is TGTGCCAGCAGCTTAGGACAGGGGGTTGGAAACATTCAGTACTTC. Translating gives CASSLGQGVGNIQYF.

Here the CDR3 DNA reads TGTGCCAGCAGTCGGGACTTGATTTACAATGAGCAGTTCTTC. This encodes CASSRDLIYNEQFF. The chain carries TRBV6-5 and TRBJ2-1; tentative D call: TRBD2 (6 bases). Trimming took off 5 bases at V and 4 bases at J, with 12 bases between the two ends. From germline, CDR1 is MNHEY and CDR2 SVGAGI. The CDR3 is made up of 14 amino acids.

The chain employs TRBV5-5 and TRBJ2-3; D gene ambiguous. The CDR3 is made up of 16 amino acids. CDR1 is SGHKS, CDR2 YYEKEE, per germline (reference sequence). V was clipped by 4 bases and J by 6 bases, with 21 bases between them. CDR3: CASSGKKGSGSDTQYF. CDR3 nucleotides: TGTGCCAGCAGCGGCAAAAAGGGCTCAGGATCGGATACGCAGTATTTT.

The chain couples TRBV19 to TRBJ2-1; no firm D call. The CDR3 is made up of 14 amino acids. The germline V gene encodes CDR1 LNHDA and CDR2 SQIVND (reference sequence). Between the trimmed V and J ends, which lost 3 bases and 1 base, there was a span of 7 bases. As DNA, the CDR3 is TGTGCCAGTAGTATTAGCCGTTCCTACAATGAGCAGTTCTTC. It is translated as CASSISRSYNEQFF.

V is TRBV19 and J is TRBJ2-5; 13 positions agree with TRBD2. The trim removed 4 bases at V and 5 bases at J, leaving 4 bases unmatched. The CDR3 consists of 15 residues. CDR1 LNHDA and CDR2 SQIVND come from the germline V gene (reference sequence). The CDR3 reads CASSKGLAGIETQYF. CDR3 sequence (DNA): TGTGCCAGTAGTAAGGGACTAGCGGGGATTGAGACCCAGTACTTC.

The chain joins TRBV4-2 to TRBJ2-1; 8 bases align to TRBD2. J was trimmed by 4 bases and V by 3 bases; bases with no gene match: 8. Germline assignment: CDR1 LGHNA and CDR2 YNFKEQ. This CDR3 comprises 16 residues. Written as DNA, the CDR3 is TGTGCCAGCAGCCACGGAGGACTAGCTTCGTACAATGAGCAGTTCTTC. As protein: CASSHGGLASYNEQFF.

V is TRBV11-2 and J is TRBJ2-2; TRBD1 matches 7 bases. Unmatched junction bases numbered 11, after V lost 4 bases and J lost 6 bases. Germline CDR1 reads SGHAT; CDR2 reads FQNNGV. The CDR3 is 16 amino acids. DNA of the CDR3: TGTGCCAGCAGCTGGCAGAACAGGGGCTACGCCGGGGAGCTGTTTTTT. This gives the protein CASSWQNRGYAGELFF.

The rearrangement links TRBV13 to TRBJ2-5; no definite D call. Trimming left V 4 bases short and J 5 bases short, with 11 bases between. CDR1 is PRHDT and CDR2 is FYEKMQ in the germline V gene (reference sequence). The CDR3 loop spans 13 amino acids. The CDR3 DNA reads as TGTGCCAGCAGCTCCCGTCCGAGGGAGACCCAGTACTTC. It translates to CASSSRPRETQYF.

A single count supports this clone. The V and J genes are TRBV5-1 and TRBJ2-1; D unresolved. CDR3 length: 13 residues. In germline, CDR1 is SGHRS, CDR2 YFSETQ. V dropped 3 bases and J dropped 6 bases, with 10 bases sitting between them. DNA of the CDR3: TGCGCCAGCAGCTGGGCCAGTACCAATGAGCAGTTCTTC. It translates to CASSWASTNEQFF.

The V call is TRBV6-5, the J call TRBJ2-7; tentative D call: TRBD1 (6 bases). Germline V gives CDR1 MNHEY, CDR2 SVGAGI. The CDR3 covers 13 residues. The V and J ends lost 8 bases and 3 bases respectively, with 14 bases between them. CDR3 protein: CASSRDMRYEQYF. The CDR3 DNA sequence: TGTGCCAGCTCAAGGGACATGCGCTACGAGCAGTACTTC.

The rearrangement links TRBV10-3 to TRBJ1-1; D unresolved. Per the germline V gene, CDR1 is ENHRY and CDR2 is SYGVKD. CDR3 length: 13 residues. V lost 8 bases, J lost 1 base, and 11 bases lay in between. CDR3 in amino acids: CAIRREGNTEAFF. Here the CDR3 DNA reads TGTGCCATCCGTAGGGAGGGGAACACTGAAGCTTTCTTT.

The chain employs TRBV7-2 and TRBJ1-2; no clear D. V lost 5 bases, J lost 4 bases, and 17 bases lay in between. The CDR3 sequence is 15 residues long. Germline-derived CDR1 and CDR2 are SGHTA and FQGNSA. The CDR3 sequence: CASSRSFPLLYGYTF. Here the CDR3 DNA reads TGTGCCAGCAGCCGCTCTTTTCCCCTCCTCTATGGCTACACCTTC.

V usage is TRBV7-2 and J usage is TRBJ1-2; D unclear. The CDR3 is 12 residues long. V lost 2 bases and J 11 bases, leaving 12 bases between the germline ends. CDR1 SGHTA and CDR2 FQGNSA come from the germline V gene. In DNA, the CDR3 is TGTGCCAGCAGCTTAACGGCCCAACGTTACACCTTC. It is translated as CASSLTAQRYTF.

This chain uses TRBV10-3 with TRBJ1-3; D is possibly TRBD1 (5 bases). The V gene lost 8 bases and the J gene lost 4 bases, with 9 bases spanning the gap. This CDR3 is 12 amino acids long. The V gene's germline CDR1 is ENHRY and CDR2 SYGVKD. CDR3 sequence: CAIEGNGNTIYF. The CDR3 DNA reads as TGTGCCATCGAGGGGAACGGAAACACCATATATTTT.

The chain carries TRBV19 and TRBJ2-3; D uncertain. This CDR3 is built from 20 residues. V lost 3 bases and J lost 2, with 27 bases in between. Germline CDR1 LNHDA, CDR2 SQIVND (reference sequence). Here the CDR3 DNA reads TGTGCCAGTAGTATGGTCTTCAGTTTCGGTTCCACTCCTCCCACAGATACGCAGTATTTT. This encodes CASSMVFSFGSTPPTDTQYF.

This clone showed up just once. The chain carries TRBV6-2 or TRBV6-3 and TRBJ2-7, with D possibly matching TRBD2 (6 bases). This CDR3 comprises 18 residues. Germline CDR1 is MNHEY and CDR2 is SVGEGT. With 6 bases removed from V and 2 bases from J, the gap between germline ends came to 26 bases. In DNA form, the CDR3 reads TGTGCCAGCAGCCCAGGAGGGCTTCTAGCGTCGAGAGCCTACGAGCAGTACTTC. It is translated as CASSPGGLLASRAYEQYF.

The chain joins TRBV6-5 to TRBJ2-3; possible D gene TRBD1, 6 bases. The CDR3 runs 16 residues. Trimming took 2 bases from V and 0 from J, leaving 12 bases between them. In germline, CDR1 is MNHEY, CDR2 SVGAGI. In DNA, the CDR3 is TGTGCCAGCAGTTACCGGGCAGGGGCTAGCACAGATACGCAGTATTTT. This codes for CASSYRAGASTDTQYF.